One and the same sample provided the 20 T cell receptor beta chains below, sequenced in a study of tumor-infiltrating lymphocytes in primary liver carcinoma (TCRdb year 2017). Blood RNA was extracted from unsorted whole blood with TRIzol reagent; germline DNA came from the DNeasy Blood & Tissue kit. Reads for this sample came from an Illumina HiSeq 2500. TCRbeta-specific cDNA was reverse-transcribed from about 0.45 ug total RNA using a constant-region primer and ProtoScript II reverse transcriptase. Three nested multiplex PCR rounds, following a slightly modified ARM-PCR procedure, were used to build the TCRbeta libraries. Each of the first two PCR rounds ran for roughly 11 cycles and used multiplex TRBV1-TRBV30 forward primers together with a Cbeta reverse primer. Using fastp at Q25 and MiXCR, TCRdb reprocessed the public reads and kept productive beta chains. Rows are unified per CDR3 protein, each entry keeping the most common DNA and genes. The sample table records 330,000 or so distinct CDR3 sequences; about 61% of these occur just once. 5.5% to 7% of the sample comes from the top ten.

Sequenced sample: peripheral blood. All receptors derive from a middle-aged man with primary liver carcinoma and hepatitis B virus infection.

A remark on this clonotype: A much larger clone is a single base away; this may be a read error. The chain combines TRBV10-3 with TRBJ2-1, with a tentative D call TRBD1 (6 bases). Germline assignment: CDR1 ENHRY and CDR2 SYGVKD. The CDR3 extends over 14 amino acids. The V end was cut by 6 bases, the J end by 0 bases, with 9 bases between. The CDR3, as DNA: TGTGCCATCAGCACAGGGTTCTCCTACAATGAGCAGTTCTTC. This encodes CAISTGFSYNEQFF.

This clonotype showed up just once. Germline is not matched at one junction end, which may reflect a read error. The genes are TRBV11-2 and TRBJ2-2, with 11 bases lining up with TRBD2. The CDR3 sequence is 15 residues long. CDR1 and CDR2 from the germline V gene are SGHAT and FQNNGV. CDR3 DNA sequence: TGTGCCAGCAACACGGGACTAGCGGCCACCGGGAAGCTGTTTTTT. Encoded protein: CASNTGLAATGKLFF.

This clonotype appeared once. Because the CDR3 is missing its conserved closing phenylalanine or tryptophan, this is likely a read error. The rearrangement uses TRBV10-3 and TRBJ1-3; D not certain. Germline V gene sequence: CDR1 ENHRY, CDR2 SYGVKD. Trimming stripped 8 bases from V and 6 bases from J, with 14 bases between. The CDR3 spans 13 residues. The CDR3 protein is CAIQREPKNTIYS. CDR3 in DNA: TGTGCCATCCAGCGGGAGCCTAAAAACACCATATATTCT.

Remarks on this clonotype: Just one base apart from a much larger clone, this may be a read error. V gene TRBV6-2 or TRBV6-3 combines with J gene TRBJ2-5; TRBD1 or TRBD2 may be the D gene (5 bases each). The CDR3 runs 14 residues. The germline CDR1 and CDR2 sequences are MNHEY and SVGEGT. Between the trimmed V and J ends, which lost 6 bases and 9 bases, there was a span of 20 bases. In nucleotides, the CDR3 is TGTGCCAGCAGGGGTTCAGGGCTTCGAGGGGCCCAGTACTTC. It specifies CASRGSGLRGAQYF.

The V gene is TRBV11-2, the J gene TRBJ2-1; tentatively, D is TRBD2 (6 bases). CDR1 SGHAT and CDR2 FQNNGV come from the germline V gene. With 10 bases removed from V and 9 bases from J, the gap between germline ends came to 19 bases. This CDR3 region has 13 residues. The CDR3 is CANGTPGGGEQFF. The CDR3 DNA sequence: TGTGCCAACGGCACCCCCGGGGGTGGTGAGCAGTTCTTC.

As regards this clonotype: At one of its ends the junction is not consistent with the germline gene, which may arise from a read error. The chain employs TRBV12-3 or TRBV12-4 and TRBJ1-5; D not certain. CDR3 length: 16 residues. In DNA form, the CDR3 reads TGTGCCAGCAGTTTTAAAGTGGGCAGTAGCAATCATCCCCAGCATTTT. It codes for CASSFKVGSSNHPQHF.

In its sample, this clonotype was seen a few times. V is TRBV29-1 and J is TRBJ1-2; D may be TRBD1 (5 bases). Trimming took off 7 bases at V and 3 bases at J, with 12 bases between the two ends. CDR1 is SQVTM and CDR2 is ANQGSEA in the germline V gene. The CDR3 sequence is 12 residues long. CDR3 amino acids: CSGGGGHYGYTF. The CDR3 DNA follows: TGCAGCGGGGGGGGGGGACACTATGGCTACACCTTC.

To note about this clonotype: Compared with germline, one end of the junction differs, possibly owing to a read error. This chain links TRBV11-2 with TRBJ2-1; D remains unclear. The CDR3 totals 13 residues. CDR1 is SGHAT, CDR2 FQNNGV, per germline. CDR3 protein: CASNLEPRNEQFF. The CDR3 bases are TGTGCCAGCAACTTAGAGCCTAGAAATGAGCAGTTCTTC.

This clonotype has a handful of counts. The J gene is TRBJ1-4, the V gene TRBV12-3 or TRBV12-4, with D unclear. V gave up 5 bases and J gave up 4 bases, with 14 bases separating them. The length of the CDR3 is 15 residues. CDR3 in DNA: TGTGCCAGCAGTCCCCGGACGGGTAATAATGAAAAACTGTTTTTT. Its protein is CASSPRTGNNEKLFF.

Note on this clonotype: An end of the junction does not agree with germline; a read error may underlie this. The chain carries TRBV11-2 and TRBJ1-2; 10 bases fit TRBD1. This CDR3 comprises 17 residues. Looked up from germline, CDR1 is SGHAT and CDR2 is FQNNGV. Here the CDR3 DNA reads TGTGCCGGCAGCCCCTTCACCGAGGGACAGGGGAAAAGTGGCTACACCTTC. Protein: CAGSPFTEGQGKSGYTF.

Remarks on this clonotype: A junction end diverges from the germline sequence, so it may reflect a read error. The CDR3, as DNA: TGTGCCAGCAGTTTAGGCAACTATGGCAACACCTTC. It encodes CASSLGNYGNTF. The gene calls are TRBV28 and TRBJ1-2; D is unclear. The CDR3 is 12 residues long. Germline-derived CDR1 and CDR2 are MDHEN and SYDVKM.

With respect to this clonotype: At one end, the junction sequence differs from germline, possibly due to a read error. The J gene is TRBJ2-5, the V gene TRBV6-5, with unresolved D. This CDR3 has 14 amino acids. CDR1 and CDR2 from the germline V gene are MNHEY and SVGAGI. The CDR3 nucleotides are TGTGCCATCCTACCCCGTTTGGGCGGAGAGACACAGTACTTC. It yields the protein CAILPRLGGETQYF.

Regarding this clonotype: In this CDR3 the conserved last residue, phenylalanine or tryptophan, is missing, so a read error is likely. The chain combines TRBV4-1 with TRBJ1-1, with D possibly matching TRBD1 (6 bases). Germline loops: CDR1 MGHRA, CDR2 YSYEKL. There are 14 residues in the CDR3. Trimming took 6 bases from V and 1 from J, leaving 12 bases between them. The CDR3 DNA reads TGCGCCAGCAGTGGTCGGACAGAGAACACTGAAGCTTTCTTG. Amino acids: CASSGRTENTEAFL.

As regards this clonotype: One base away lies a much larger clone, so this may be a sequencing read error. The V and J genes are TRBV6-6 and TRBJ1-5; no reliable D call. Trimming cost V 5 bases and J 3 bases, with 11 bases left between them. The CDR3 is 14 residues long. Germline CDR1 is MNHNY and CDR2 is SVGAGI (reference sequence). The CDR3, as DNA: TGTGCCAGCAGTGAGAGTAATATCAATCAGCCCCAGCATTTT. Translated, it gives CASSESNINQPQHF.

For this clonotype: The germline gene is not matched at one end of the junction; a read error may be the cause. The chain recombines TRBV29-1 with TRBJ2-3; D ambiguous. This CDR3 is built from 12 residues. Germline CDR1 reads SQVTM; CDR2 reads ANQGSEA. The CDR3 region has the DNA TGCAGCGTTGAGGTAGTAGTGGATACGCGGTATTTT. The encoded protein is CSVEVVVDTRYF.

The chain links TRBV5-6 to TRBJ1-5; a weak D match, TRBD1 (5 bases). The CDR3 has 15 residues. Deletions cut 1 base from V and 6 bases from J, with 14 bases between. CDR1 is SGHDT, CDR2 YYEEEE, per germline. The CDR3 loop is CASSLYRWGSQPQHF. CDR3 nucleotide sequence: TGTGCCAGCAGCTTGTACAGGTGGGGAAGTCAGCCCCAGCATTTT. Drawing the rest from reference TRBV5-6 and TRBJ1-5, the complete variable domain is DAGVTQSPTHLIKTRGQQVTLRCSPKSGHDTVSWYQQALGQGPQFIFQYYEEEERQRGNFPDRFSGHQFPNYSSELNVNALLLGDSALYLCASSLYRWGSQPQHFGDGTRLSIL.

Regarding this clonotype: This could be a read error, since a much larger clone is one nucleotide away. The rearrangement uses TRBV10-3 and TRBJ2-7; D is ambiguous. This CDR3 region has 13 residues. Looked up from germline, CDR1 is ENHRY and CDR2 is SYGVKD. The CDR3 reads CAIGESGHYEQYF. In nucleotides, the CDR3 is TGTGCCATCGGTGAGTCGGGCCACTACGAGCAGTACTTC.

Of note for this clonotype: The junction departs from germline at one end; a sequencing error may be responsible. The chain carries TRBV6-5 and TRBJ1-6; 8 bases are shared with TRBD1. CDR3 length equals 14 residues. Germline loops: CDR1 MNHEY, CDR2 SVGAGI. The CDR3 DNA is TGTCCCAGCAATCAGGACAGGGTGAATTCACCCCTCCACTTT. It specifies CPSNQDRVNSPLHF.

Concerning this clonotype: Relative to the germline gene, one junction end is altered; a read error may explain this. The chain uses TRBV13 and TRBJ2-2; D unclear. The CDR3 covers 13 residues. Germline assignment: CDR1 PRHDT and CDR2 FYEKMQ (reference sequence). This chain's CDR3 is CANSRLGTGQLFF. CDR3 DNA sequence: TGTGCCAACAGTCGCCTAGGAACCGGGCAGCTGTTTTTT.

To note about this clonotype: The junction departs from the called germline gene at one end, perhaps through a read error. The chain joins TRBV11-2 to TRBJ1-1; 7 bases are a match to TRBD1. The CDR3 contains 15 residues. Looked up from germline, CDR1 is SGHAT and CDR2 is FQNNGV. CDR3 protein: CASSSRQGLNTGAFF. The CDR3 region has the DNA TGTGCCAGCAGCTCTCGACAGGGCCTGAACACTGGAGCTTTCTTT. Supplemented by reference TRBV11-2 and TRBJ1-1, the full variable domain reads EAGVAQSPRYKIIEKRQSVAFWCNPISGHATLYWYQQILGQGPKLLIQFQNNGVVDDSQLPKDRFSAERLKGVDSTLKIQPAKLEDSAVYLCASSSRQGLNTGAFFGQGTRLTVV.